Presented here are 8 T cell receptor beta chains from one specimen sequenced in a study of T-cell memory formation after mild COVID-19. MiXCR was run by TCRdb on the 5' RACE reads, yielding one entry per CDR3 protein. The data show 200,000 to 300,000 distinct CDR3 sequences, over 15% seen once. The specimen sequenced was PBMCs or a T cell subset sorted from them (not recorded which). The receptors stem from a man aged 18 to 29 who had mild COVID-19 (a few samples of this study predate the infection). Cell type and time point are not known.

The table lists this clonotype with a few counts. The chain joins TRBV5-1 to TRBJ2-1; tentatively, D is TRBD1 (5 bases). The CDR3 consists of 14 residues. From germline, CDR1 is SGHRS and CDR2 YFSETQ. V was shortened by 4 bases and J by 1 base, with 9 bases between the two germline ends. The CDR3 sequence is CASSKKGSYNEQFF. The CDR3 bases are TGCGCCAGCAGCAAAAAGGGGTCCTACAATGAGCAGTTCTTC.

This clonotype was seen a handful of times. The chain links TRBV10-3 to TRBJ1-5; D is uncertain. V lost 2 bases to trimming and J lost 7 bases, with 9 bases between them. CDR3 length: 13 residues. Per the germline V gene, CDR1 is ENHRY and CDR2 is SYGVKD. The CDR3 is CAISEPGGQPQHF. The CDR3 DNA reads TGTGCCATCAGTGAGCCCGGAGGGCAGCCCCAGCATTTT.

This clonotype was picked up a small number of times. The CDR3 sequence is CAMEQGTEEKLFF. The CDR3 DNA reads as TGTGCCATGGAACAGGGGACGGAGGAAAAACTGTTTTTT. The rearrangement joins TRBV7-9 to TRBJ1-4, with 7 bases lining up with TRBD1. Trimming cost V 10 bases and J 8 bases; bases outside gene matches: 10. From germline, CDR1 is SEHNR and CDR2 FQNEAQ (reference sequence). The CDR3 runs 13 residues.

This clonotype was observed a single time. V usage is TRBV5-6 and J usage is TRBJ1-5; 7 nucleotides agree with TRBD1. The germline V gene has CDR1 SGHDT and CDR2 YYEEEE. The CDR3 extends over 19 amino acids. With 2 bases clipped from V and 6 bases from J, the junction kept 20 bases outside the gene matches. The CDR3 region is CASSLIVRQGGSGGQPQHF. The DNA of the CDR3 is TGTGCCAGCAGCTTAATCGTTCGGCAGGGGGGCTCTGGGGGTCAGCCCCAGCATTTT.

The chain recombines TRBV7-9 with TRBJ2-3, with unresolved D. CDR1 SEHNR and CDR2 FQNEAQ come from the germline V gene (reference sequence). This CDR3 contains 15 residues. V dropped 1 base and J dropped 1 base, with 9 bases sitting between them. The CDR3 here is CASSLGADRTDTQYF. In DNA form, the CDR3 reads TGTGCCAGCAGCTTAGGGGCAGACCGCACAGATACGCAGTATTTT. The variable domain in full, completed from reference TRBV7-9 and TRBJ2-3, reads DTGVSQNPRHKITKRGQNVTFRCDPISEHNRLYWYRQTLGQGPEFLTYFQNEAQLEKSRLLSDRFSAERPKGSFSTLEIQRTEQGDSAMYLCASSLGADRTDTQYFGPGTRLTVL.

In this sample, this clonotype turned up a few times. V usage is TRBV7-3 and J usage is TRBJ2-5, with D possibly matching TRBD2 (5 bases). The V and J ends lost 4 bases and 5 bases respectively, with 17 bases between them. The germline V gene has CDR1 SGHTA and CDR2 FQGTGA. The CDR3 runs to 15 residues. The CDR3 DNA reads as TGTGCCAGCAGCTGGTCTCCGGGCCGCGGGGAGACCCAGTACTTC. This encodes CASSWSPGRGETQYF.

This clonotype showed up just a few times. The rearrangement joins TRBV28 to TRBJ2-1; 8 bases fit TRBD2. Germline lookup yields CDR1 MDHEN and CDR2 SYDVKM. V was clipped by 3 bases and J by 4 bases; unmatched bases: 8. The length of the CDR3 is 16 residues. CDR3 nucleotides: TGTGCCAGCAGTTTTTCCGGCGGGGGGAAATACAATGAGCAGTTCTTC. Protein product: CASSFSGGGKYNEQFF.

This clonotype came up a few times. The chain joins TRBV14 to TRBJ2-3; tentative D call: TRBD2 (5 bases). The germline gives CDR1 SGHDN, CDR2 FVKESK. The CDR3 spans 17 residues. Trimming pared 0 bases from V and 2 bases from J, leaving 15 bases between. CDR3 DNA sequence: TGTGCCAGCAGCCAAGATCTGTCGCCGGGGTACACAGATACGCAGTATTTT. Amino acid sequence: CASSQDLSPGYTDTQYF.